The TCR beta chain under discussion was sequenced for a study of shared clonotypes between healthy human individuals. Study-level background: For every donor, three CD4 naive, three CD4 memory, two CD8 naive and one CD8 memory plates were used.

Naive CD8 isolation took CD45RO-negative cells positively selected for CCR7 and excluded terminally differentiated effector memory CD45RA+ cells. The data were produced by immunoSEQ multiplex PCR, yet TCRdb's version contains in-frame clones alone and is incomplete. The data contain some 2,000,000 clones, about 95% of them singletons. Germline CDR1 LNHDA, CDR2 SQIVND (reference sequence). The CDR3 runs to 15 residues. The V and J ends lost 3 bases and 3 bases, in that order; junction bases with no gene match: 7. The rearrangement uses TRBV19 and TRBJ2-7; 8 bases fit TRBD1. The sequenced sample consisted of naive CD8+ T cells sorted from blood. This receptor was obtained from a young man in good health. The CDR3 sequence is CASSMGTGDYYEQYF. In DNA form, the CDR3 reads TGTGCCAGTAGTATGGGGACAGGCGATTACTACGAGCAGTACTTC.